This T cell receptor beta chain was sequenced for a study of blood T cells in healthy people across ages (dated by TCRdb to about 2015). Describing the broader study: In model experiments, template switching captured roughly one uniquely barcoded TCR beta cDNA molecule for every two T cells. To track age-related changes in TCR beta repertoire diversity, the study relied on deep sequencing normalized with unique cDNA molecular identifiers. To avoid experimental bias, donors of different ages were distributed randomly across sequencing lanes. Using the same blood draw, the study looked at two additional independent replicas of 1 million unique cDNA reads for two donors, one aged 18 to 30 and the other aged 80 or older. Four age groups were formed from the donors: young (average 16 years), middle-aged (around 40), aged (roughly 56) and long-lived (less than 85). The study at large found these results: Compared with the aged group, the long-lived group had more naive CD4+ T cells, fewer expanded clones and increased TCR diversity, a pattern suggesting age selection. Observed TCR beta diversity per million T cells fell roughly linearly with age, and a significant reduction was already apparent by age around 44. Because the CMV infection status of the donors was unknown, age-related changes in expanded clonotypes may potentially have been confounded. Total diversity estimates from one million sequenced T cells were considered lower bounds and underestimates. The percentage of naive T cells measured by flow cytometry correlated strongly with observed TCR beta diversity. Bulk unsorted PBMC profiling prevented conclusive comparison of naive and antigen-experienced compartments.

There are 12 amino acids in the CDR3, from cysteine to phenylalanine inclusive. CDR3 DNA only is kept here, 36 bases in frame from base 1. The germline V gene (reference sequence) specifies SGHKS as CDR1 and YYEKEE as CDR2. Trimming takes 2 bases from V and 7 bases from J, and the germline ends sit 7 bases apart. The donors were under 40 Caucasian individuals from Russia, aged roughly 6 to 100 years, who were systemically healthy. Each donor gave about 10 milliliters of peripheral blood, drawn into EDTA-treated Vacutainer tubes. Ficoll-Paque density-gradient centrifugation was used to isolate PBMCs, with at least 6.5 million per sample. Trizol reagent was used to extract total RNA from PBMCs, with at least 5 micrograms per sample. The percentages of naive CD45RAhigh/CD27high T cells were determined by flow cytometry on a PBMC aliquot from every donor. On this clonotype itself: Its antigen is unknown. Base qualities are not at hand, and no much larger clone is one base apart.

Library preparation used 5' RACE. Sequencing instrument: Illumina HiSeq 2500. A second about 7 to 11 cycle PCR used a sample-barcoded 5' primer and a J-beta primer mix. A template-switch 5' adaptor carrying 12 random nucleotides introduced a unique molecular identifier onto each TCR beta cDNA molecule. At least 2.5 million CDR3-containing paired-end reads were obtained from each sample. First-strand cDNA synthesis was performed from all RNA using the Mint cDNA synthesis kit, with priming by a TRBC-specific oligonucleotide. Following uracil-DNA glycosylase treatment, a first 18-cycle PCR with universal primers M1SS and BC2_uni_R was performed on all cDNA. On the study's bioinformatics: For normalization, 1 million high-quality reads, each with a distinct molecular identifier, were randomly selected from each sample. Instead of being binned into consensus sequences, reads with shared molecular identifiers were discarded. MiTCR, set to a Q25 quality threshold and the strictest error-elimination algorithm, was used for CDR3 identification, clonotype clustering and error correction. Lower-bound total TCR beta diversity was estimated with a nonparametric unseen species model using Euler transformation. TCRdb trimmed the raw reads at Q25, called clones with MiXCR and kept productive beta chains. Entries that share a CDR3 protein sequence are merged under the most common genes and DNA. TCRdb assigned the V and J calls; the authors' analysis was not used. Counted in this sample were about 670,000 distinct CDR3 sequences; around 41% of them appeared once. About 32% of the sample is held by the ten biggest clonotypes.

The chain is made from TRBV5-5 and TRBJ2-1; there is no confident call for the D gene. The clonotype comes from a man aged 80 or over in good health. The source material was blood. The base sequence is TGTGCCAGCAGCTTTGGCGAGAATGAGCAGTTCTTC. Its protein reads: CASSFGENEQFF. The entire variable domain, with the stretches around the CDR3 drawn from the reference TRBV5-5 and TRBJ2-1 proteins, is DAGVTQSPTHLIKTRGQQVTLRCSPISGHKSVSWYQQVLGQGPQFIFQYYEKEERGRGNFPDRFSARQFPNYSSELNVNALLLGDSALYLCASSFGENEQFFGPGTRLTVL.